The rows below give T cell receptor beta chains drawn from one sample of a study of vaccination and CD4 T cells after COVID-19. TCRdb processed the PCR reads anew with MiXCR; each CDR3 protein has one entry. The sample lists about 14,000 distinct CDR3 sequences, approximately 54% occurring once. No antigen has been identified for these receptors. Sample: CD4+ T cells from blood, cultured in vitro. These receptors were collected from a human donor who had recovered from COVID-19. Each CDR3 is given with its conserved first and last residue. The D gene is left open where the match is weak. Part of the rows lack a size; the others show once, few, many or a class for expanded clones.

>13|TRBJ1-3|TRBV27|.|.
TGTGCCAGCAGTTTTAACGGTGAAAACACCATATATTTT
CASSFNGENTIYF
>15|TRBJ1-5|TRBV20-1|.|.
TGCAGTGCTGGAGATCAGGGGAGGGGCATCCAGCCCCAGCATTTT
CSAGDQGRGIQPQHF
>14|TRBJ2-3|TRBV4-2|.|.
TGTGCCAGCAGCCAAACCCAGACCACAGATACGCAGTATTTT
CASSQTQTTDTQYF
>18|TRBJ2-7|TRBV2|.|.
TGTGCCAGCAGTGAAGCGCTATTGGTAGGGAAGAAGGTCTACGAGCAGTACTTC
CASSEALLVGKKVYEQYF
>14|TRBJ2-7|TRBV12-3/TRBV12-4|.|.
TGTGCCAGCAGTCTATTCCACGGACCCTACGAGCAGTACTTC
CASSLFHGPYEQYF
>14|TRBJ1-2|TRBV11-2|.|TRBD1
TGTGCCAGCAGCTCACGCAGGGGGAACTATGGCTACACCTTC
CASSSRRGNYGYTF
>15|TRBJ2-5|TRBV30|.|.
TGTGCCTGGAGTGGGATGACGGGCCCCCAAGAGACCCAGTACTTC
CAWSGMTGPQETQYF
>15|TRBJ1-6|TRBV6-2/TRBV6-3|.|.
TGTGCCAGCAGCCGCCGCGGGGCAAGGGGGTCACCCCTCCACTTT
CASSRRGARGSPLHF
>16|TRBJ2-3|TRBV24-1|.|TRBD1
TGTGCCACCAGTGATTCCCGGGACAGCGTCCCCGATACGCAGTATTTT
CATSDSRDSVPDTQYF
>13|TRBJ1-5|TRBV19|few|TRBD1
TGTGCCAGTAGTAACACAGGGGTTGAGCCCCAGCATTTT
CASSNTGVEPQHF
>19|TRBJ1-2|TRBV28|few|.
TGTGCCAGCAGTTTAAAGTTCGTTAGGGCAGAGAGCGCTTCCTATGGCTACACCTTC
CASSLKFVRAESASYGYTF
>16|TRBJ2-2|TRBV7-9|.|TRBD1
TGTGCCAGCAGCTTCGCAGGGGGCGGGAACACCGGGGAGCTGTTTTTT
CASSFAGGGNTGELFF
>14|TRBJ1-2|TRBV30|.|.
TGTGCCTGGAGTGTACAAATAACAGGATGGGGCTACACCTTC
CAWSVQITGWGYTF
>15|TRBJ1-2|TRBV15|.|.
TGTGCCACCAGCAGAGATCTTGGCATGAGCTATGGCTACACCTTC
CATSRDLGMSYGYTF
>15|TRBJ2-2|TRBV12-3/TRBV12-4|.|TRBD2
TGTGCCAGCAGTTGGACTAGCGGGAGTCACGGGGAGCTGTTTTTT
CASSWTSGSHGELFF
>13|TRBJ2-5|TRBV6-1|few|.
TGTGCCAGCAGTGAGGGGGGCGTGGAGACCCAGTACTTC
CASSEGGVETQYF
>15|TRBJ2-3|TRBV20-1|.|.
TGCAGTGCTAGAGATATGGGGGAGGGCACAGATACGCAGTATTTT
CSARDMGEGTDTQYF
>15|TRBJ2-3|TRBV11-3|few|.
TGTGCCAGCAGCCCGAGACTCCGCAGCACAGATACGCAGTATTTT
CASSPRLRSTDTQYF
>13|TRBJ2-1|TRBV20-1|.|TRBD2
TGCAGTGCTGCCGGACTAGCTAACAATGAGCAGTTCTTC
CSAAGLANNEQFF
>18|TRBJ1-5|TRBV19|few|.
TGTGCCAGTACTCCAATCGGGGGGGAGGTTATTAGCAATCAGCCCCAGCATTTT
CASTPIGGEVISNQPQHF
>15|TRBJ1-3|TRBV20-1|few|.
TGCAGTGCTAAGGGGAGGGGCTGGGGGGGAAACACCATATATTTT
CSAKGRGWGGNTIYF
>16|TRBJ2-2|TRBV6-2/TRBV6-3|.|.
TGTGCCAGCAGTTACGGCCCGGCCTCGAACACCGGGGAGCTGTTTTTT
CASSYGPASNTGELFF
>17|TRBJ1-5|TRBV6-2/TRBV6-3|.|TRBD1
TGTGCCAGCAGTTACTGGATTCGGACAGGGGGAAATCAGCCCCAGCATTTT
CASSYWIRTGGNQPQHF
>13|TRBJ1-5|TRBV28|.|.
TGTGCCAGCAGGCAGAAGGGTTCGAAGCCCCAGCATTTT
CASRQKGSKPQHF
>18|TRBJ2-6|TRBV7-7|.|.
TGTGCTAGCAGCCCTACGACGGCCGTGTTCTCTGGGGCCAACGTCCTGACTTTC
CASSPTTAVFSGANVLTF
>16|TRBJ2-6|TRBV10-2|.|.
TGCGCCAGCAGTGGGGGGGTAGGCTCTGGGGCCAACGTCCTGACTTTC
CASSGGVGSGANVLTF
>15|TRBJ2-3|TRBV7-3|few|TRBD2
TGTGCCAGCAGCTTAAAGCCTAGCGGGAGTCGGATGCAGTATTTT
CASSLKPSGSRMQYF
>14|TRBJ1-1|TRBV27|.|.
TGTGCCAGCAGTTTACGGTTGGGGAACACTGAAGCTTTCTTT
CASSLRLGNTEAFF
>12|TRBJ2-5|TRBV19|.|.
TGTGCCAGTAGTAAGCAACAAGAGACCCAGTACTTC
CASSKQQETQYF
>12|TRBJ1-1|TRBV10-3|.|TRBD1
TGTGCCATCAGGGACAGGGACACTGAAGCTTTCTTT
CAIRDRDTEAFF
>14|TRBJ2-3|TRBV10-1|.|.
TGCGCCAGCAGTAAAAGAGCAGGGACAGATACGCAGTATTTT
CASSKRAGTDTQYF
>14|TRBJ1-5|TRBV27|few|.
TGTGCCAGCAGCCAATCACGACCCCATCAGCCCCAGCATTTT
CASSQSRPHQPQHF